This T cell receptor beta chain was identified during a study of cytomegalovirus exposure and HLA in healthy donors. Study results and limitations: In vitro data verified a few CMV-associated chains as specific for CMV antigens. Most TCR sequences were seen very rarely across donors, but some public TCRs occurred in many. 150 to 200 TCR beta chains were listed as cytomegalovirus-associated. Clusters of TCRs from the first cohort tended to co-occur in the approximately 130 validation repertoires (as a later analysis found).

A note on this clone: Its matching antigen is unknown.

Some clones are missing from TCRdb's copy, which holds only in-frame ones; the method was immunoSEQ multiplex PCR. The table includes 100,000 to 150,000 clones, about nine tenths detected once. Losses at the gene ends were 6 bases for V and 9 bases for J; bases not matched to a gene: 4. The CDR3 runs to 13 residues. Germline V lookup: CDR1 MNHEY, CDR2 SMNVEV (reference sequence). Specimen: PBMCs. J is TRBJ1-6 and V is TRBV27; 8 bases are a match to TRBD1. This clonotype was sampled from a man aged 25-40 years in good health and CMV-seronegative. As DNA, the CDR3 is TGTGCCAGCAGCGGACAGGGCGGTTCACCCCTCCACTTT. Translated: CASSGQGGSPLHF.